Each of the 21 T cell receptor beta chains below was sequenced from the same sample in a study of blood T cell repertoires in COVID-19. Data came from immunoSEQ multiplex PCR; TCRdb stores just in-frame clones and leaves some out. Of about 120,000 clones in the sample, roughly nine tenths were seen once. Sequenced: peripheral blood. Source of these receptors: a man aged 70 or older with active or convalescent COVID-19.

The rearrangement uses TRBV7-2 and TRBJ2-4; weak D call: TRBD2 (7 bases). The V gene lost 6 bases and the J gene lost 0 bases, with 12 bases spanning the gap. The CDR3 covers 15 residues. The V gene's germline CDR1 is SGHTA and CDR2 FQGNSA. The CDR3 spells CASREGGVAKNIQYF. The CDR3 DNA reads TGTGCCAGCAGGGAAGGGGGGGTAGCCAAAAACATTCAGTACTTC.

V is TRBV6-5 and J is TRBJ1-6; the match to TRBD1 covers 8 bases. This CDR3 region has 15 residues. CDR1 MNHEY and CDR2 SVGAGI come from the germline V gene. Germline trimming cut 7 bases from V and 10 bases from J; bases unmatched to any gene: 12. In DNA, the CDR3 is TGTGCCAGCACCCCCTCTGGACAGGGCGGATCACCCCTCCACTTT. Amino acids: CASTPSGQGGSPLHF.

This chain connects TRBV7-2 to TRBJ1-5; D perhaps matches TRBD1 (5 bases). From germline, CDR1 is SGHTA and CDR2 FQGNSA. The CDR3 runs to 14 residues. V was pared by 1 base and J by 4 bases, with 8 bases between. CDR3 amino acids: CASSLEPGNQPQHF. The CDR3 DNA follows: TGTGCCAGCAGCTTAGAGCCAGGGAATCAGCCCCAGCATTTT.

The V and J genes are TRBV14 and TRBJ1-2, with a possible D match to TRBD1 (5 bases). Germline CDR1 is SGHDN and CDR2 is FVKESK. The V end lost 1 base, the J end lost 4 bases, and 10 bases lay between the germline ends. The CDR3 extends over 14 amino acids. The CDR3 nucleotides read TGTGCCAGCAGCCAAGCTGGGGGAGGCTATGGCTACACCTTC. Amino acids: CASSQAGGGYGYTF. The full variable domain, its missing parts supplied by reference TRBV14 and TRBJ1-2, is EAGVTQFPSHSVIEKGQTVTLRCDPISGHDNLYWYRRVMGKEIKFLLHFVKESKQDESGMPNNRFLAERTGGTYSTLKVQPAELEDSGVYFCASSQAGGGYGYTFGSGTRLTVV.

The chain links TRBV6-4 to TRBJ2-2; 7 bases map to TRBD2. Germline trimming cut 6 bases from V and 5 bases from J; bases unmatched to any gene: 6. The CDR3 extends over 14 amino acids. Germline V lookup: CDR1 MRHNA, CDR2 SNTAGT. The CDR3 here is CASRRPGGTGELFF. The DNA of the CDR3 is TGTGCCAGCAGGAGACCGGGGGGTACCGGGGAGCTGTTTTTT.

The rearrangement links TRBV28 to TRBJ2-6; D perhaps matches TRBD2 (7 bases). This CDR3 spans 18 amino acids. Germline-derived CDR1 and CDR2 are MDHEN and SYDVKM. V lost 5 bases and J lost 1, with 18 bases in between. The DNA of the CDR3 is TGTGCCAGCAGTGGGGGGGGGCCCCTTTTATCTGGGGCCAACGTCCTGACTTTC. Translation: CASSGGGPLLSGANVLTF.

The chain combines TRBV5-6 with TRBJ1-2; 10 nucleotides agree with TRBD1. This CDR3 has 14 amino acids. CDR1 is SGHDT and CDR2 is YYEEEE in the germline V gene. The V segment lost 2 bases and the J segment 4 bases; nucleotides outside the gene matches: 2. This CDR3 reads CASSFGQGGYGYTF. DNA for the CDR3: TGTGCCAGCAGCTTCGGACAGGGGGGCTATGGCTACACCTTC.

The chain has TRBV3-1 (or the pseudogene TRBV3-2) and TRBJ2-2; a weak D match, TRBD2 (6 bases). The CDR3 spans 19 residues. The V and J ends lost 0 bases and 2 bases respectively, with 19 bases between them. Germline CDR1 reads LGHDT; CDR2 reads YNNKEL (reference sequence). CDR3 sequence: CASSQDPTGGTPNTGELFF. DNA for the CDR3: TGTGCCAGCAGCCAAGATCCCACCGGCGGGACCCCTAACACCGGGGAGCTGTTTTTT.

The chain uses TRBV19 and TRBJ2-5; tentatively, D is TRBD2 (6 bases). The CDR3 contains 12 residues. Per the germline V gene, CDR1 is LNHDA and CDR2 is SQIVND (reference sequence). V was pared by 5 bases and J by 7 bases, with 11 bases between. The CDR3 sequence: CASSDAGRTQYF. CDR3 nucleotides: TGTGCCAGTAGTGACGCGGGAAGGACCCAGTACTTC. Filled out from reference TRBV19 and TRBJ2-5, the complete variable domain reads DGGITQSPKYLFRKEGQNVTLSCEQNLNHDAMYWYRQDPGQGLRLIYYSQIVNDFQKGDIAEGYSVSREKKESFPLTVTSAQKNPTAFYLCASSDAGRTQYFGPGTRLLVL.

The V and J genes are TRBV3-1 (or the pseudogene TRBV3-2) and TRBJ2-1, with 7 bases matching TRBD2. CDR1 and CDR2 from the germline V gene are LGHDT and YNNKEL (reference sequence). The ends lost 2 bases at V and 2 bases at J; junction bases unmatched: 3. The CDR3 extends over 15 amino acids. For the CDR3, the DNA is TGTGCCAGCAGCCAAACTGGGGGGGCCTACAATGAGCAGTTCTTC. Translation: CASSQTGGAYNEQFF.

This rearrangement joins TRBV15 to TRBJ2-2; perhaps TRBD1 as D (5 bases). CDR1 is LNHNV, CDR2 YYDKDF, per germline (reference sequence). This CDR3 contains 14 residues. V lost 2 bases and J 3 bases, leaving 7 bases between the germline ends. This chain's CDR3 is CATSRQGDTGELFF. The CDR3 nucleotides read TGTGCCACCAGCAGACAGGGCGACACCGGGGAGCTGTTTTTT.

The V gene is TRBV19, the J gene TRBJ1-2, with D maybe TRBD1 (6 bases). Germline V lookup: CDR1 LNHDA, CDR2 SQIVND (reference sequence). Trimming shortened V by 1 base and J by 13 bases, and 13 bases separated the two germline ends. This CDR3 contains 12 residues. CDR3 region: CASSIGQGFGTF. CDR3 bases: TGTGCCAGTAGTATAGGGCAGGGGTTCGGCACCTTC.

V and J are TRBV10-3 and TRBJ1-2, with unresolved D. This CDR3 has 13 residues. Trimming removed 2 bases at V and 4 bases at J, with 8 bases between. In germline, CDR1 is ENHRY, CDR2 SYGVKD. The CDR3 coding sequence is TGTGCCATCAGTGAGGGCACCTTCTATGGCTACACCTTC. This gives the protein CAISEGTFYGYTF.

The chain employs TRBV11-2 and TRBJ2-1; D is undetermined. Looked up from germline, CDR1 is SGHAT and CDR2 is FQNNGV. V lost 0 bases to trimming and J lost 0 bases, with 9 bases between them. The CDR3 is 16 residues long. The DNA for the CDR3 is TGTGCCAGCAGCTTAGATGCGGCTAGCTCCTACAATGAGCAGTTCTTC. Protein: CASSLDAASSYNEQFF.

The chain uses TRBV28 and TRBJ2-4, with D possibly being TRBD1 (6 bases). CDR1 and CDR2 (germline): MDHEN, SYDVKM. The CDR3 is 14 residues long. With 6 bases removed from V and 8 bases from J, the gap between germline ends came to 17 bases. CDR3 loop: CASREGGPRDIQYF. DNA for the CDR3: TGTGCCAGCAGGGAAGGGGGTCCTCGGGACATTCAGTACTTC.

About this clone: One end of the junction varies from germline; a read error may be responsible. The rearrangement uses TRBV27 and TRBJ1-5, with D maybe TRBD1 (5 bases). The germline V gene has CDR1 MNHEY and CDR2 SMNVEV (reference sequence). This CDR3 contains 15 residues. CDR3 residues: CASSLWGRGPQPQHF. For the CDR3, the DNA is TGTGCCAGTAGTTTATGGGGGAGGGGTCCTCAGCCCCAGCATTTT.

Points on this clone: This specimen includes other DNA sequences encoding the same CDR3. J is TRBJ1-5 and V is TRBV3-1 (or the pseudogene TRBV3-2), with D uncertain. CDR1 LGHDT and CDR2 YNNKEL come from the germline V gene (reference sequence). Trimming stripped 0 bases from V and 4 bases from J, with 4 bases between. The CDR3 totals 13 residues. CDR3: CASSQDPNQPQHF. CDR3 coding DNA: TGTGCCAGCAGCCAAGATCCTAATCAGCCCCAGCATTTT.

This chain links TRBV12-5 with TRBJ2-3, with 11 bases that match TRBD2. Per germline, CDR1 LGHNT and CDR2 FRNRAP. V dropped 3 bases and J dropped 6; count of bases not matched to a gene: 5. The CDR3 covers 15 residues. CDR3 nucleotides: TGTGCTAGTGGTTTAGAGGCTAGCGGGAGGGATACGCAGTATTTT. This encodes CASGLEASGRDTQYF.

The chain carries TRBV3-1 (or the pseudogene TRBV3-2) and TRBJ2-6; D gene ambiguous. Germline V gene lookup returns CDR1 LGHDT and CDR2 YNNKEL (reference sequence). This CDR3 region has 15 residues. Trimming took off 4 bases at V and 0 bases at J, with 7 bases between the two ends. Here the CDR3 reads CASSLTDSGANVLTF. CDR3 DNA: TGTGCCAGCAGCCTAACAGACTCTGGGGCCAACGTCCTGACTTTC.

In DNA form, the CDR3 reads TGTGCCAGCAGCGCAGTAGTTTCGGGGTACGAGCAGTACTTC. It is translated as CASSAVVSGYEQYF. The chain couples TRBV9 to TRBJ2-7, with a possible D match to TRBD2 (5 bases). CDR3 size: 14 residues. V lost 3 bases to trimming and J lost 4 bases, with 14 bases between them. The germline CDR1 and CDR2 sequences are SGDLS and YYNGEE.

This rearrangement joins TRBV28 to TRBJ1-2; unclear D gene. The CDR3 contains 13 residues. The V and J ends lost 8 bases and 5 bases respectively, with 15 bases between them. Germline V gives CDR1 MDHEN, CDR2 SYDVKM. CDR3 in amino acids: CASGGPEGYGYTF. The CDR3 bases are TGTGCCAGCGGCGGGCCTGAAGGGTATGGCTACACCTTC.